Detailed here is one T cell receptor beta chain. V shed 4 bases, J shed 4 bases, and the junction held 11 bases outside the gene matches. Germline V gene data show CDR1 as LNHDA and CDR2 as SQIVND (reference sequence). CDR3 length: 16 amino acids. This sample is part of a study of blood T cell repertoires in COVID-19. Background on the study: Collection of acute and convalescent COVID-19 samples took place in the United States, Italy and Spain. PBMCs, B-cell-depleted T cells, or T cells provided the cDNA or gDNA that made up the material.

In the study's own analysis: Nucleated cell counts were estimated from reference gene primer amplification. Profiled with immunoSEQ multiplex PCR; TCRdb holds only in-frame clones, not every one. That table is the source of V, J and clone size, and D and trimming were worked out from the DNA. Of more than 65,000 clones detected, 80% to 85% appear once; the ten largest clones hold less than 40%. This sequence was found in a woman between 65 and 79 years old with acute or convalescent COVID-19. Sequenced: peripheral blood. The J gene is TRBJ2-5, the V gene TRBV19, with 8 positions matching TRBD1. CDR3 nucleotides: TGTGCCAGTAGTAAAGGGGGCAGGGGGCTAGGAGAGACCCAGTACTTC. Translating it yields CASSKGGRGLGETQYF.